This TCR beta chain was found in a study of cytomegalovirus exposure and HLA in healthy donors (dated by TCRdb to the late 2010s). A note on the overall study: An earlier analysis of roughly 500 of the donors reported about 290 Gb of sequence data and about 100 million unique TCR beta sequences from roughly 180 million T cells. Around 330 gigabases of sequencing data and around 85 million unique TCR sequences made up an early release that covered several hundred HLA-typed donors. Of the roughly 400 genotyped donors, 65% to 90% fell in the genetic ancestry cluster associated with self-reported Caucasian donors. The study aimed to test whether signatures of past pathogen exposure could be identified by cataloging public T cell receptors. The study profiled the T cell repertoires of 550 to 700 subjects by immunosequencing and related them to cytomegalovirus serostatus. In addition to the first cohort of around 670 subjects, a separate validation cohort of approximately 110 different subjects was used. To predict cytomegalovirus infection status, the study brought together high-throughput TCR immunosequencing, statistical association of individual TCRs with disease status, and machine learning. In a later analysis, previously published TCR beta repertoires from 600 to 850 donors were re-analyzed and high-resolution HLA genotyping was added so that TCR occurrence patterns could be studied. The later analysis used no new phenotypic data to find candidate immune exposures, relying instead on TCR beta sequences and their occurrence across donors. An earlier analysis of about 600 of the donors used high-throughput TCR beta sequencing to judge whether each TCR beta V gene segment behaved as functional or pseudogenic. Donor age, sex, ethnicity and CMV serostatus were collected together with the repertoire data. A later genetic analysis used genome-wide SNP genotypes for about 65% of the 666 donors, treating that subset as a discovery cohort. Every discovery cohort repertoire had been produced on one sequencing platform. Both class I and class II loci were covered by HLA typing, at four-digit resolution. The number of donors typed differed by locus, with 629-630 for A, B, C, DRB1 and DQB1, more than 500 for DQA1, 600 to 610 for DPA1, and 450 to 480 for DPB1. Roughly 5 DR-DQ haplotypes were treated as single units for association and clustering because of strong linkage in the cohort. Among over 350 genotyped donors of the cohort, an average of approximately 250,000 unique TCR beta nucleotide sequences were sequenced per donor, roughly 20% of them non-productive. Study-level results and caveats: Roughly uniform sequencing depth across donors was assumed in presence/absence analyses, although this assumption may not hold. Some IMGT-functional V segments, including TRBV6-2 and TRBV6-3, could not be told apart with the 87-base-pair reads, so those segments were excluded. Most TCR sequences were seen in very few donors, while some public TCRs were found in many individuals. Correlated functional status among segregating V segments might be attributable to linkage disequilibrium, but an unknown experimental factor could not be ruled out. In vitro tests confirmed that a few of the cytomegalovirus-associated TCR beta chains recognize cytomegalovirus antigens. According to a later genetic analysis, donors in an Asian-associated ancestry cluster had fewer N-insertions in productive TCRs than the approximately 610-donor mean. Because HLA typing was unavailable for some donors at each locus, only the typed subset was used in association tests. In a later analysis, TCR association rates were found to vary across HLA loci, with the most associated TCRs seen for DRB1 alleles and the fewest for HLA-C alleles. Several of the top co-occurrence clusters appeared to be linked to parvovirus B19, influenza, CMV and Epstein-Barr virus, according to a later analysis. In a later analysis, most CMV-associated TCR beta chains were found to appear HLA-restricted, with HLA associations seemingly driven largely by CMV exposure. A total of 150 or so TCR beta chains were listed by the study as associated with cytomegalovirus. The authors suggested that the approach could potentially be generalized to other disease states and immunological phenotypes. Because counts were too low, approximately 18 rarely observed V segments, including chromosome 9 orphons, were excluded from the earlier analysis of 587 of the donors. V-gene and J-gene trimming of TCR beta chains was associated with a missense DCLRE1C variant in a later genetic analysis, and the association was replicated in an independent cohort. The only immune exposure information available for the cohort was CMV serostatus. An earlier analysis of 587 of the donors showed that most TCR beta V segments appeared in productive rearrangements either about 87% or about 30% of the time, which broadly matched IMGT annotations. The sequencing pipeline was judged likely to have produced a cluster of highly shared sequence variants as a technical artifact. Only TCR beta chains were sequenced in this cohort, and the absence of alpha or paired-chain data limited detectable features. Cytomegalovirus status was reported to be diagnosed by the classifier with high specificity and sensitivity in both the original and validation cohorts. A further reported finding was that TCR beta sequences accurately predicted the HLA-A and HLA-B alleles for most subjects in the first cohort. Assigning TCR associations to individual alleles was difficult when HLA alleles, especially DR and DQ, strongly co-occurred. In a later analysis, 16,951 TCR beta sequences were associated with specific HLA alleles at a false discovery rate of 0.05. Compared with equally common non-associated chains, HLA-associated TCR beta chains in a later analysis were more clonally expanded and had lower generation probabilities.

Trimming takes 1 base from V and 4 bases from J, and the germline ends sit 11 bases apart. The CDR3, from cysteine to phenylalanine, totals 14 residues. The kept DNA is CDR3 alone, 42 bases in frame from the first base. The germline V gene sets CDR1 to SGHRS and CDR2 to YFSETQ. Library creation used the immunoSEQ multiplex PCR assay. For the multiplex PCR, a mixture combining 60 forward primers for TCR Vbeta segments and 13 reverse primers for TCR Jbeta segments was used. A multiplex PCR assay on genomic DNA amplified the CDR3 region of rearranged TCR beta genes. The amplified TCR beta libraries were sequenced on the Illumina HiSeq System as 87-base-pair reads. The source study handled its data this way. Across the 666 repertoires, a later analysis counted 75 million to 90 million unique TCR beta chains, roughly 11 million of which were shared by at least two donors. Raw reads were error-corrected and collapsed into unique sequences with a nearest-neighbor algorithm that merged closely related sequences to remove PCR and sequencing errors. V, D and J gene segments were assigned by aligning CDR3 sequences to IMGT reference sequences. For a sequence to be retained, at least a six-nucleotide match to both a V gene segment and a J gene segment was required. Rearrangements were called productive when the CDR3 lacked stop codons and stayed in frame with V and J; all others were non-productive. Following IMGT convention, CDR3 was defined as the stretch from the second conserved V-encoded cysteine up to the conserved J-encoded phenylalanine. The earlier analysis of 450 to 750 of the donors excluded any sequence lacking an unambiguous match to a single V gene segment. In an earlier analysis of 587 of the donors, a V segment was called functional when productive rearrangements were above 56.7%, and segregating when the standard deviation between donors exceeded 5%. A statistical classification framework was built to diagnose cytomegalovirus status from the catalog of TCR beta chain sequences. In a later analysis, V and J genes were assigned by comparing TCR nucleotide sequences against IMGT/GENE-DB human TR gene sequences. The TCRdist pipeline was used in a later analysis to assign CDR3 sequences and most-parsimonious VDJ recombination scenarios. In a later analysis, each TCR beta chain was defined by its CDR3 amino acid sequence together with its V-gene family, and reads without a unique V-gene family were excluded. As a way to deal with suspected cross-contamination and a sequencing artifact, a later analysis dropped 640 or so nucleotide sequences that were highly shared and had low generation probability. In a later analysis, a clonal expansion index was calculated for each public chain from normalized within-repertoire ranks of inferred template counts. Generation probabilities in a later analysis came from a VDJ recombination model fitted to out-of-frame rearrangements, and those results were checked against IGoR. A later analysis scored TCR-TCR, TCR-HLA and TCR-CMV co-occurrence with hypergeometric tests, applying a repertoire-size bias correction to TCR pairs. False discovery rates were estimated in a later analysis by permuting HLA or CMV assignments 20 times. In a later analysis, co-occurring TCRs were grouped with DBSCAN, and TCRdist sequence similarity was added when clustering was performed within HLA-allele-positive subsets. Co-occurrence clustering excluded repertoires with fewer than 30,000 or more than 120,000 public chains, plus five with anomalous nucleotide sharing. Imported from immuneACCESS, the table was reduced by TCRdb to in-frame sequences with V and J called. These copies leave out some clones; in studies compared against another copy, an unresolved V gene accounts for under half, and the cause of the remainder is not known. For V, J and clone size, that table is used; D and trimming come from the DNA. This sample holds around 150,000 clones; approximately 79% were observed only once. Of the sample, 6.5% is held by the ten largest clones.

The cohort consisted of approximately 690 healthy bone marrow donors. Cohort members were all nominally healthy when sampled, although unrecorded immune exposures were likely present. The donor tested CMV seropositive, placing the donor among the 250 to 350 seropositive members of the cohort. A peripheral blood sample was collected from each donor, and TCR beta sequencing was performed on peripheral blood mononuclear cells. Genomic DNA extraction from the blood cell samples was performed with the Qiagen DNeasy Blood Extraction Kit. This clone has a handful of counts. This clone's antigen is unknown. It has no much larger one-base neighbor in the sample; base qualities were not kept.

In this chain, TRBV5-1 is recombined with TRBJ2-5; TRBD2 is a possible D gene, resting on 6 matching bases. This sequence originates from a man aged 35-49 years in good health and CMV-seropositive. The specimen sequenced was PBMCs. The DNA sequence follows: TGCGCCAGCAGCTTGTCCGGGGGAGGAGAGACCCAGTACTTC. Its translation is CASSLSGGGETQYF. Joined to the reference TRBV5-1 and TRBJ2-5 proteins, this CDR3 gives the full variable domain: KAGVTQTPRYLIKTRGQQVTLSCSPISGHRSVSWYQQTPGQGLQFLFEYFSETQRNKGNFPGRFSGRQFSNSRSEMNVSTLELGDSALYLCASSLSGGGETQYFGPGTRLLVL.